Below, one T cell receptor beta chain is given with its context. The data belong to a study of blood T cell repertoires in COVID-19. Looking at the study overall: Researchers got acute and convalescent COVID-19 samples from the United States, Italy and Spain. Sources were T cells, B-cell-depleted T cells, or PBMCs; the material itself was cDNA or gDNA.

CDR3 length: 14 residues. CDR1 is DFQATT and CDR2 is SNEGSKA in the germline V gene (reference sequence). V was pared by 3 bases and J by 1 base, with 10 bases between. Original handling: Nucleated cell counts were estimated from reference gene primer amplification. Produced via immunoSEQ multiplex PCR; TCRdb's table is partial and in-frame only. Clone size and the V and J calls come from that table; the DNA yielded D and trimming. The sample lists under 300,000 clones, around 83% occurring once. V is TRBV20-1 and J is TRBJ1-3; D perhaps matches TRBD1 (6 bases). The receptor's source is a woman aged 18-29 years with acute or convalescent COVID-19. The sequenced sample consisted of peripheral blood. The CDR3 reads CSASPTGSGNTIYF. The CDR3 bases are TGCAGTGCTAGTCCCACAGGGTCTGGAAACACCATATATTTT.